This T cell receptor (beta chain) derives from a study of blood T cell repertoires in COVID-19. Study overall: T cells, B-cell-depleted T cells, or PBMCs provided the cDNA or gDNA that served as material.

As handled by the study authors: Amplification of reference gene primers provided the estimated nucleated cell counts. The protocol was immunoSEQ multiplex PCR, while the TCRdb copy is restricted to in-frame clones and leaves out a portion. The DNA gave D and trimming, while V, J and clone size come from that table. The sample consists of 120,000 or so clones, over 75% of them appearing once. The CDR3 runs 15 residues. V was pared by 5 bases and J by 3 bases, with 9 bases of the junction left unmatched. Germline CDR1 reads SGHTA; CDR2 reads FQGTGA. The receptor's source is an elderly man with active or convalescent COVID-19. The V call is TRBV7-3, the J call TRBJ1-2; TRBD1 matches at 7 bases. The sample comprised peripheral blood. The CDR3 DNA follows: TGTGCCAGCAGCCCCCGACAGGGTATAGACTATGGCTACACCTTC. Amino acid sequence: CASSPRQGIDYGYTF.